This TCR beta chain was profiled in a study of OX40 agonist ivuxolimab in advanced cancers. The overall study: Patients were dosed intravenously with ivuxolimab at 0.01 to 10 mg/kg every 2 weeks. Two cutaneous melanoma patients and one hepatocellular carcinoma patient, three in all, had partial responses.

As to this clone: Its antigen remains unidentified.

Only in-frame clones appear in the TCRdb table, and some are missing; sequencing was by immunoSEQ multiplex PCR. This sample has around 63,000 clones, with 70% to 90% found just once. Study results and limitations: CD8+ T cells were the subset that, on average, had more expanded clones than CD4+.

J lost 2 bases, V lost 4 bases, and 9 bases had no gene match. This CDR3 region has 16 residues. Here the sequenced sample was CD4+ or CD8+ T cells sorted from blood, taken in a trial of the OX40 agonist ivuxolimab. The chain employs TRBV5-3 and TRBJ2-5; 9 bases are a match to TRBD2. TRBV5-3 is reported as an ORF; its role is uncertain. The source is an adult with an advanced solid tumor such as melanoma, head and neck, liver or kidney cancer. The CDR3 coding sequence is TGTGCCAGAAGCGCAGCGAGCGGGAGGTGTCAAGAGACCCAGTACTTC. Residues: CARSAASGRCQETQYF.